This record covers a single T cell receptor (beta chain). After removal of 4 bases from V and 5 bases from J, the junction contained 4 bases not matched to a gene. The CDR3 contains 14 residues. Germline assignment: CDR1 SGDLS and CDR2 YYNGEE. The data were produced by immunoSEQ multiplex PCR, yet TCRdb's version contains in-frame clones alone and is incomplete. The sample lists roughly 19,000 clones; roughly 80% were seen once. The sample comes from a study of OX40 agonist ivuxolimab in advanced cancers. The TCR was taken from an adult with an advanced solid tumor such as melanoma, head and neck, liver or kidney cancer. The input for sequencing was CD4+ or CD8+ T cells sorted from blood, taken in a trial of the OX40 agonist ivuxolimab. The V and J genes are TRBV9 and TRBJ2-5; 11 bases fit TRBD2. The CDR3 DNA reads as TGTGCCAGCAGCCCTCGGACTAGCGGGGAGACCCAGTACTTC. Encoded protein: CASSPRTSGETQYF. The whole variable domain, filled in from reference TRBV9 and TRBJ2-5, reads DSGVTQTPKHLITATGQRVTLRCSPRSGDLSVYWYQQSLDQGLQFLIQYYNGEERAKGNILERFSAQQFPDLHSELNLSSLELGDSALYFCASSPRTSGETQYFGPGTRLLVL.